This TCR beta chain was recorded in a study of shared clonotypes between healthy human individuals (TCRdb year 2020). Looking at the study overall: Three men and a couple of women, aged 18 to 49 years, made up the cohort. For each donor, CD4 naive and CD4 memory were each run on three plates, CD8 naive on two plates, and CD8 memory on one plate. To estimate repertoire size and how much clonotype sharing occurs between individuals, the study deeply sequenced the blood TCR repertoires of five healthy adults. Libraries were prepared and TCR repertoires were sequenced by different laboratories using diverse techniques, in order to increase sequencing depth and limit assay-specific biases. Leukapheresis yielded between about 0.94 and 10 billion PBMCs per donor. Paper-wide results and their limitations: Even with the large sequencing depth, rarefaction of the sorted-subset datasets indicated that sequencing was incomplete. Clonotypes shared by all four sorted-subset donors showed higher generation probabilities than non-shared clonotypes. Based on pairwise subsampling, the degree of clonotype sharing among donors was expected to be affected by sequencing depth. Only blood was sampled, and tissue TCR repertoires likely differ from those in blood. Estimated clonotype richness was generally larger for naive than for memory subsets. The genetic and exposure-history diversity represented was limited by the small number of donors. Sharing across several donors was observed for about 5% of naive CD4, 3% to 3.5% of naive CD8, 2% to 2.5% of memory CD4, and about 0.4% of memory CD8 clonotypes.

As for this clone: What this receptor recognizes is not known. No clone much larger than this one lies a single base away; base qualities are absent.

CDR1 KGHSH and CDR2 LQKENI were looked up in the germline V gene. Unmatched junction bases come to 6, with V trimmed by 0 bases and J by 3 bases. The CDR3 runs 16 residues from the cysteine to the phenylalanine. Just CDR3 DNA is preserved here, 48 bases in frame from base 1. Using the deep immunoSEQ assay, TCR CDR3 regions were amplified from genomic DNA by multiplex PCR. Extracted genomic DNA from each cell subset was distributed evenly across all wells of several immunoSEQ 96-well plates, and each plate was treated as a replicate. For sorted subsets, roughly 200 ng of genomic DNA, equivalent to 25,000 to 35,000 T cell genomes, went into each replicate PCR. Purified libraries were quantified with a Qubit 3.0 fluorometer, sized on a Bioanalyzer 2100, and re-quantified with the KAPA Library Quantification kit. Every immunoSEQ 96-well plate was sequenced on a dedicated single-read 150-cycle Illumina NextSeq 550 flow cell. The study's own analysis went as follows. Because the immunoSEQ output included only junctional sequences and no quality scores, the filtering could not be the same as the filtering used for full-length reads. To assign V/J genes and CDR3, sequences were annotated using PyIR, a Python wrapper for IgBLAST v1.9, with IMGT germline references. Reads were filtered out if the reads had weak V/J assignments (E-value above 1e-6), no CDR3, stop codons, out-of-frame junctions, or ambiguous translated residues. V3J clonotypes were defined as sequences sharing the same inferred V gene, J gene, and CDR3 amino acid sequence. To compute the percentage overlap between repertoires, the number of shared unique clonotypes was divided by the size of the smaller repertoire. RTK rarefaction, the Chao1 estimator, and Recon v2.1 estimates of unobserved clonotypes were used to assess repertoire richness. Generation probabilities were computed with OLGA for all TCRbeta clonotypes obtained by the gDNA method from four donors. TCRdb re-hosts the immuneACCESS table, in-frame sequences only. Its copies lack some clones; in the studies checked, an unresolved V gene accounts for under half of them, and the cause for the rest is not known. That table is the source of V, J and clone size, and D and trimming were worked out from the DNA. Recorded for this sample are under 550,000 clones; about 96% of them occurred a single time. The ten biggest clones cover roughly 0.06% of the sample.

Donors were healthy HIV-negative adults with no recently reported acute infections or vaccinations. All donors were Caucasian adults living in Nashville, Tennessee, USA. Magnetic negative selection was used to enrich CD4+ T cells, after which naive cells were positively selected on CD45RA and the negative fraction became the memory subset. Blood was obtained by leukapheresis, after which PBMCs were separated by Ficoll-Histopaque density gradient centrifugation and cryopreserved in liquid nitrogen vapor phase. Analytical flow cytometry was used to check the purity and quantity of every magnetically sorted T cell population. Genomic DNA was isolated from every sorted fraction and measured by UV absorbance on a Nanodrop 2000c.

Sequencing was carried out using naive CD4+ T cells sorted from blood. The sample's cell subset or site label, decoded: CD45RA+ positively selected. This clonotype was sampled from a woman under 40 in good health. The chain is assembled from TRBV18 and TRBJ2-3, and TRBD2 matches 7 of the central bases. Read as DNA, the sequence is TGTGCCAGCTCACCACCTCCAGCGGGAACGACAGATACGCAGTATTTT. This sequence encodes CASSPPPAGTTDTQYF.